These 17 T cell receptor beta chains share one sample of origin, sequenced in a study of T cell responses to AZD1222 COVID-19 vaccine (dated by TCRdb to the early 2020s). To prepare the library, the immunoSEQ multiplex PCR assay was applied. TCRdb holds this immuneACCESS table with in-frame rearrangements only. Some clones are missing; in checked studies, unresolved V genes explain under half, and the rest has no known cause. For this sample the table gives roughly 190,000 clones, of which 90% to 95% were detected only once. The top ten constitute around 3.6% of the sample. This specimen's time point label, interpreted: about 28 days (+/-7) after the second vaccine dose. Material: peripheral blood, obtained 28 days after the second AZD1222 dose. Source of these receptors: an adult who received the AZD1222 COVID-19 vaccine.

J is TRBJ2-7 and V is TRBV5-6; 9 nucleotides line up with TRBD1. From germline, CDR1 is SGHDT and CDR2 YYEEEE. CDR3 length: 17 residues. V trimming: 3 bases; J trimming: 5 bases; junction bases outside the gene matches: 15. CDR3 region: CASSYRDRAQTLHEQYF. The CDR3 DNA is TGTGCCAGCAGCTACCGGGACAGGGCACAGACCCTCCACGAGCAGTACTTC.

This clone was counted once. This chain joins TRBV3-1 (or the pseudogene TRBV3-2) and TRBJ1-2, with D possibly being TRBD1 (6 bases). Trimming shortened V by 0 bases and J by 4 bases, and 18 bases separated the two germline ends. The CDR3 is 17 residues long. Looked up from germline, CDR1 is LGHDT and CDR2 is YNNKEL (reference sequence). The CDR3 spells CASSQDGSPGHLYGYTF. CDR3 nucleotides: TGTGCCAGCAGCCAAGATGGAAGTCCGGGACATCTCTATGGCTACACCTTC.

V usage is TRBV4-3 and J usage is TRBJ2-5; 8 nucleotides agree with TRBD2. Germline V gene data show CDR1 as LGHNA and CDR2 as YSLEER. Trimming removed 1 base from V and 2 bases from J; junction bases left unmatched: 3. The CDR3 runs 15 residues. The CDR3 DNA sequence: TGCGCCAGCAGCCAAGCCGGGACTAGTCAAGAGACCCAGTACTTC. Residues: CASSQAGTSQETQYF.

This clone occurred once. This rearrangement joins TRBV13 to TRBJ2-5, with a possible D match to TRBD1 (6 bases). Germline V CDR1 and CDR2: PRHDT, FYEKMQ (reference sequence). CDR3 length: 16 amino acids. Trimming stripped 3 bases from V and 5 bases from J, with 19 bases between. The CDR3 spells CASSLGIRGGRETQYF. The CDR3 region has the DNA TGTGCCAGCAGCTTGGGGATCAGGGGCGGACGGGAGACCCAGTACTTC.

The V call is TRBV21-1, the J call TRBJ1-3; the table's D call of TRBD1 was not tested on the DNA. TRBV21-1 is deemed a pseudogene. This CDR3 contains 16 residues. In DNA form, the CDR3 reads TGTGCCAGCAGCAGGTCCAGGGGCCACTCTGGAAACACCATATATTTT. Protein: CASSRSRGHSGNTIYF.

This chain links TRBV28 with TRBJ1-5; tentatively, D is TRBD1 (5 bases). V was clipped by 5 bases and J by 0 bases, with 11 bases between them. The CDR3 length is 15 residues. Looked up from germline, CDR1 is MDHEN and CDR2 is SYDVKM. CDR3 amino acids: CASSREQASNQPQHF. DNA of the CDR3: TGTGCCAGCAGTCGCGAACAGGCTAGCAATCAGCCCCAGCATTTT. Full variable domain (outside the CDR3, taken from reference TRBV28 and TRBJ1-5): DVKVTQSSRYLVKRTGEKVFLECVQDMDHENMFWYRQDPGLGLRLIYFSYDVKMKEKGDIPEGYSVSREKKERFSLILESASTNQTSMYLCASSREQASNQPQHFGDGTRLSIL.

The gene calls are TRBV5-6 and TRBJ2-7; possible D gene TRBD1, 5 bases. Germline V lookup: CDR1 SGHDT, CDR2 YYEEEE. Trimming pared 0 bases from V and 0 bases from J, leaving 7 bases between. The CDR3 sequence is 14 residues long. CDR3 nucleotides: TGTGCCAGCAGCTTGGGACAGAACTCCTACGAGCAGTACTTC. Amino acid sequence: CASSLGQNSYEQYF.

The genes are TRBV19 and TRBJ1-1; TRBD1 might be the D (5 bases). Germline CDR1 reads LNHDA; CDR2 reads SQIVND (reference sequence). V lost 7 bases and J 6 bases, leaving 21 bases between the germline ends. This CDR3 region has 15 residues. In nucleotides, the CDR3 is TGTGCCAGTACCGGTTGGGACGGAGGCTACGCTGAAGCTTTCTTT. This sequence encodes CASTGWDGGYAEAFF.

The V gene is TRBV2, the J gene TRBJ2-1; no firm D call. V lost 7 bases to trimming and J lost 6 bases, with 19 bases between them. The germline V gene has CDR1 SNHLY and CDR2 FYNNEI. The CDR3 runs to 15 residues. CDR3 bases: TGTGCCAGCAACCCCGCCGGCGCTCGGGTCAATGAGCAGTTCTTC. It specifies CASNPAGARVNEQFF.

V is TRBV28 and J is TRBJ1-3, with 8 bases fitting TRBD1. There are 14 residues in the CDR3. Germline CDR1 is MDHEN and CDR2 is SYDVKM. The V and J ends lost 6 bases and 3 bases, in that order; junction bases with no gene match: 4. CDR3 coding DNA: TGTGCCAGCAGCCGCGGACAGGGTGGAAACACCATATATTTT. Translation: CASSRGQGGNTIYF.

The chain joins TRBV14 to TRBJ1-2; D is unresolved. With 0 bases removed from V and 2 bases from J, the gap between germline ends came to 10 bases. Germline V gene data show CDR1 as SGHDN and CDR2 as FVKESK. CDR3 length equals 15 residues. Written as DNA, the CDR3 is TGTGCCAGCAGCCAAGAGTGGGGAGACAACTATGGCTACACCTTC. The encoded protein is CASSQEWGDNYGYTF. Together with reference TRBV14 and TRBJ1-2, the CDR3 gives the full variable domain: EAGVTQFPSHSVIEKGQTVTLRCDPISGHDNLYWYRRVMGKEIKFLLHFVKESKQDESGMPNNRFLAERTGGTYSTLKVQPAELEDSGVYFCASSQEWGDNYGYTFGSGTRLTVV.

This clone appeared a single time. This chain links TRBV7-9 with TRBJ2-3; TRBD2 matches 9 bases. The trim removed 7 bases at V and 0 bases at J, leaving 8 bases unmatched. Germline V gene lookup returns CDR1 SEHNR and CDR2 FQNEAQ (reference sequence). This CDR3 is 16 amino acids long. The chain's CDR3 is CASTNSLAGSTDTQYF. The CDR3 DNA reads TGTGCCAGCACCAATTCACTAGCGGGCAGCACAGATACGCAGTATTTT.

This chain connects TRBV7-9 to TRBJ1-3; perhaps TRBD1 as D (6 bases). Looked up from germline, CDR1 is SEHNR and CDR2 is FQNEAQ (reference sequence). The CDR3 contains 15 residues. V shed 0 bases and J shed 8 bases, with 14 bases lying between them. The CDR3 loop reads CASSLAAGDGDTIYF. The CDR3 DNA is TGTGCCAGCAGCTTAGCTGCAGGGGACGGGGACACCATATATTTT.

This chain connects TRBV20-1 to TRBJ1-3, with a possible D match to TRBD1 (6 bases). Trimming pared 3 bases from V and 4 bases from J, leaving 13 bases between. Germline CDR1 is DFQATT and CDR2 is SNEGSKA (reference sequence). The CDR3 spans 14 residues. The CDR3 is CSASWGGAGNTIYF. The CDR3 DNA is TGCAGTGCTAGTTGGGGGGGCGCCGGAAACACCATATATTTT.

On this clone itself: Germline is not matched at one junction end, which may reflect a read error. The gene calls are TRBV6-5 and TRBJ2-7; no clear D. Germline V gene lookup returns CDR1 MNHEY and CDR2 SVGAGI. CDR3 length: 13 amino acids. CDR3 protein: CASSDSGLREQYF. DNA for the CDR3: TGTGCCAGCAGTGACTCCGGCTTGAGGGAGCAGTACTTC.

The gene calls are TRBV30 and TRBJ1-1; the D is unclear. Trimming shortened V by 5 bases and J by 7 bases, and 14 bases separated the two germline ends. CDR1 is GTSNPN and CDR2 is SVGIG in the germline V gene (reference sequence). The CDR3 loop spans 12 amino acids. This CDR3 reads CAWDPRGVEAFF. The CDR3 DNA is TGTGCCTGGGACCCGCGTGGCGTTGAAGCTTTCTTT.

The chain is built from TRBV9 and TRBJ2-4; D is tentatively TRBD1 or TRBD2 (5 bases each). The CDR3 loop spans 15 amino acids. V was clipped by 3 bases and J by 0 bases, with 10 bases between them. Germline V CDR1 and CDR2: SGDLS, YYNGEE. CDR3 nucleotides: TGTGCCAGCAGCGGGGACCGGATAGCCAAAAACATTCAGTACTTC. Residues: CASSGDRIAKNIQYF.